A selection of T cell receptor beta chains follows, all from one sample in a study of response to subunit inactivated influenza vaccine. TCRdb reprocessed the RT-PCR reads via MiXCR and lists one record per CDR3 protein. Counted here are about 780,000 distinct CDR3 sequences, approximately 18% occurring once; the ten biggest clones make up about a tenth. The sample in question was PBMCs from blood, obtained 4 to 6 days after vaccination. These receptors originate from a man aged 50 or older who received an inactivated influenza vaccine. Both conserved end residues are part of each CDR3. The D gene is left open where the match is weak. Not every row has a clone size; where given, it reads once, few, many or a size class.

J gene: TRBJ2-1
V gene: TRBV15
D gene: NA
clone size: few
CDR3 DNA: TGTGCCACCAGCCGGGGTGGGGTGTCCTACAATGAGCAGTTCTTC
CDR3 protein: CATSRGGVSYNEQFF

J gene: TRBJ1-1
V gene: TRBV3-1
D gene: NA
clone size: NA
CDR3 DNA: TGTGCCAGCAGCCCTCAGGGCTGGGGCACTGAAGCTTTCTTT
CDR3 protein: CASSPQGWGTEAFF

J gene: TRBJ2-7
V gene: TRBV12-3/TRBV12-4
D gene: NA
clone size: few
CDR3 DNA: TGTGCCAGCACCTTCGGGGGCTCGTCCTACGAGCAGTACTTC
CDR3 protein: CASTFGGSSYEQYF

J gene: TRBJ2-2
V gene: TRBV9
D gene: NA
clone size: few
CDR3 DNA: TGTGCCAGCAGCGTCAGCCTAGCCGAGAACACCGGGGAGCTGTTTTTT
CDR3 protein: CASSVSLAENTGELFF

J gene: TRBJ2-1
V gene: TRBV3-1
D gene: TRBD2
clone size: NA
CDR3 DNA: TGTGCCAGCAGCCAAGATACACTAGCGGGTTACAATGAGCAGTTCTTC
CDR3 protein: CASSQDTLAGYNEQFF

J gene: TRBJ2-7
V gene: TRBV28
D gene: NA
clone size: few
CDR3 DNA: TGTGCCAGCAGCTGGCGTCGATCCTACGAGCAGTACTTC
CDR3 protein: CASSWRRSYEQYF

J gene: TRBJ2-2
V gene: TRBV10-3
D gene: NA
clone size: few
CDR3 DNA: TGTGCCATCAGTGGACAGGTGATCAACACCGGGGAGCTGTTTTTT
CDR3 protein: CAISGQVINTGELFF

J gene: TRBJ2-5
V gene: TRBV13
D gene: NA
clone size: NA
CDR3 DNA: TGTGCCAGCAGCTTAGGGGGGCCGTATGGAGAGACCCAGTACTTC
CDR3 protein: CASSLGGPYGETQYF

J gene: TRBJ2-1
V gene: TRBV7-9
D gene: TRBD2
clone size: NA
CDR3 DNA: TGTGCCATATTCGGGCTAGCGGGAGTCCATGAGCAGTTCTTC
CDR3 protein: CAIFGLAGVHEQFF

J gene: TRBJ2-1
V gene: TRBV12-3/TRBV12-4
D gene: NA
clone size: NA
CDR3 DNA: TGTGCCAGCAGTTTAAGGACATGGTATGCTTGGGAGCAGTTCTTC
CDR3 protein: CASSLRTWYAWEQFF

J gene: TRBJ2-1
V gene: TRBV2
D gene: NA
clone size: NA
CDR3 DNA: TGTGCCAGCCGTAGACAGTCCTACAATGTGCAGTTCTTC
CDR3 protein: CASRRQSYNVQFF

J gene: TRBJ2-5
V gene: TRBV5-1
D gene: TRBD1
clone size: few
CDR3 DNA: TGCGCCAGCAGCTTGGTGGGACAGAGGTACCAAGAGACCCAGTACTTC
CDR3 protein: CASSLVGQRYQETQYF

J gene: TRBJ2-5
V gene: TRBV18
D gene: NA
clone size: NA
CDR3 DNA: TGTGCCAGCTCATTTCGACAGGTCCAAGAGACCCAGTACTTC
CDR3 protein: CASSFRQVQETQYF

J gene: TRBJ2-1
V gene: TRBV7-7
D gene: NA
clone size: NA
CDR3 DNA: TGTGCTAGCAGCTTAGAGGTCACTAACAATGAGCAGTTCTTC
CDR3 protein: CASSLEVTNNEQFF

J gene: TRBJ1-1
V gene: TRBV5-4
D gene: NA
clone size: NA
CDR3 DNA: TGTGCCAGCAGCCTCACCGGGATAGACACTGAAGCTTTCTTT
CDR3 protein: CASSLTGIDTEAFF

J gene: TRBJ1-2
V gene: TRBV4-3
D gene: NA
clone size: few
CDR3 DNA: TGCGCCAGCAGCCAACAGGGTGGAAGCTACACCTTC
CDR3 protein: CASSQQGGSYTF

J gene: TRBJ2-5
V gene: TRBV25-1
D gene: NA
clone size: few
CDR3 DNA: TGTGCCAGCAGTGCAAGGGGGGGTCAGAGACAAGAGACCCAGTACTTC
CDR3 protein: CASSARGGQRQETQYF

J gene: TRBJ2-1
V gene: TRBV28
D gene: NA
clone size: once
CDR3 DNA: TGTGCCAGCAGTTTATACAGTCTGGCCAATGAGCAGTTCTTC
CDR3 protein: CASSLYSLANEQFF

J gene: TRBJ2-7
V gene: TRBV15
D gene: TRBD1
clone size: few
CDR3 DNA: TGTGCCACCAGCAGAACAGGGGGAAGGGACGAGCAGTACTTC
CDR3 protein: CATSRTGGRDEQYF

J gene: TRBJ2-1
V gene: TRBV20-1
D gene: TRBD2
clone size: few
CDR3 DNA: TGCAGTGCTAGGGGACTAGCGGGGTCCGTCGGGTACAATGAGCAGTTCTTC
CDR3 protein: CSARGLAGSVGYNEQFF

J gene: TRBJ1-2
V gene: TRBV14
D gene: NA
clone size: NA
CDR3 DNA: TGTGCCAGCAGCCAAGTAGGAGGGGGCTATGGCTACACCTTC
CDR3 protein: CASSQVGGGYGYTF

J gene: TRBJ2-7
V gene: TRBV20-1
D gene: TRBD2
clone size: few
CDR3 DNA: TGCAGTGCAACCCCGGGGGGGTCCTACGAGCAGTACTTC
CDR3 protein: CSATPGGSYEQYF

J gene: TRBJ2-1
V gene: TRBV12-3/TRBV12-4
D gene: NA
clone size: few
CDR3 DNA: TGTGCCAGCGGTGCCAGCAACAATGAGCAGTTCTTC
CDR3 protein: CASGASNNEQFF

J gene: TRBJ2-3
V gene: TRBV5-1
D gene: TRBD2
clone size: NA
CDR3 DNA: TGCGCCAGCAGCCGGGGTCGTGCTAGCGGAGGCACAGATACGCAGTATTTT
CDR3 protein: CASSRGRASGGTDTQYF

J gene: TRBJ2-2
V gene: TRBV15
D gene: NA
clone size: NA
CDR3 DNA: TGTGCCACCAGCAGTCGTTCGAACACCGGGGAGCTGTTTTTT
CDR3 protein: CATSSRSNTGELFF

J gene: TRBJ2-4
V gene: TRBV4-1
D gene: TRBD1
clone size: NA
CDR3 DNA: TGCGCCAGCAGCCAACCTAGGACAGGTCCGGCCAAAAACATTCAGTACTTC
CDR3 protein: CASSQPRTGPAKNIQYF

J gene: TRBJ1-3
V gene: TRBV11-2
D gene: NA
clone size: NA
CDR3 DNA: TGTGCCAGCAGCTTAATTATCGGGAGTAGCTCTGGAAACACCATATATTTT
CDR3 protein: CASSLIIGSSSGNTIYF

J gene: TRBJ2-1
V gene: TRBV30
D gene: NA
clone size: NA
CDR3 DNA: TGTGCCTGGAGTGTGGACAGTTACAATGAGCAGTTCTTC
CDR3 protein: CAWSVDSYNEQFF

J gene: TRBJ2-1
V gene: TRBV7-3
D gene: TRBD2
clone size: NA
CDR3 DNA: TGTGCCAGCAGTCCGGGACTAGCCGACAATGAGCAGTTCTTC
CDR3 protein: CASSPGLADNEQFF

J gene: TRBJ2-5
V gene: TRBV7-9
D gene: NA
clone size: few
CDR3 DNA: TGTGCCAGCAGCTTCGACCGGACTTTCCAAGAGACCCAGTACTTC
CDR3 protein: CASSFDRTFQETQYF

J gene: TRBJ1-4
V gene: TRBV4-2
D gene: NA
clone size: many
CDR3 DNA: TGTGCCAGCAGCCAAGACCCGGGACGGACTAATGAAAAACTGTTTTTT
CDR3 protein: CASSQDPGRTNEKLFF

J gene: TRBJ1-5
V gene: TRBV20-1
D gene: TRBD1
clone size: few
CDR3 DNA: TGCAGTGGGGCGTCAGGGGGCGTCTATAGCAATCAGCCCCAGCATTTT
CDR3 protein: CSGASGGVYSNQPQHF

J gene: TRBJ2-2
V gene: TRBV12-3/TRBV12-4
D gene: NA
clone size: NA
CDR3 DNA: TGTGCCAGCAGTTCTCAGCCGGCCGGGGAGCTGCTTTTT
CDR3 protein: CASSSQPAGELLF